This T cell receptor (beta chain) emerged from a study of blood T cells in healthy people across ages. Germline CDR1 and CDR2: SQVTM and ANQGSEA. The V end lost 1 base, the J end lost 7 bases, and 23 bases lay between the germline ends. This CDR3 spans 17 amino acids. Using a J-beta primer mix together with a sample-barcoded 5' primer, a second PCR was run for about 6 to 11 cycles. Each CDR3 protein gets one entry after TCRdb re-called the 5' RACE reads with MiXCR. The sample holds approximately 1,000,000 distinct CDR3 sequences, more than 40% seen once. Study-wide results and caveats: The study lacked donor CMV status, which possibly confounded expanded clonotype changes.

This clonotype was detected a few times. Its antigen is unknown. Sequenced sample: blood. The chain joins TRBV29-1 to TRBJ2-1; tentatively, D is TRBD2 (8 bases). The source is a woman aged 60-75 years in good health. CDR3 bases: TGCAGCGTTGAAGGGGACAGTACTAGCGGCGTGGGGAATGAGCAGTTCTTC. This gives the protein CSVEGDSTSGVGNEQFF.